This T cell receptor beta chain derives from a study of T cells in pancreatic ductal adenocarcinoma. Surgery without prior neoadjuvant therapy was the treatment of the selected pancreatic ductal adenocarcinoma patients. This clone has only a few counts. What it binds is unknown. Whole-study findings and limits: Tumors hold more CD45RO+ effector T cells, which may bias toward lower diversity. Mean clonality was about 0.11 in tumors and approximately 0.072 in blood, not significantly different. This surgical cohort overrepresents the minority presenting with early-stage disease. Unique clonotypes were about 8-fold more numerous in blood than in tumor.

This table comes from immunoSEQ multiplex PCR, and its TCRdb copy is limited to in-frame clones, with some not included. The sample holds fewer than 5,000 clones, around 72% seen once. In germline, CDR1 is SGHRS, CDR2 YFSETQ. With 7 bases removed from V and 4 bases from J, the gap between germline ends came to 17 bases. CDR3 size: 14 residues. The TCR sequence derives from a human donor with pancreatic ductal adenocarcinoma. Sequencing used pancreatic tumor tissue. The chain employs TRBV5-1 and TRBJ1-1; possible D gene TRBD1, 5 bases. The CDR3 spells CASRGSLGATEAFF. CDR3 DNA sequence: TGCGCCAGCCGAGGAAGTCTCGGGGCCACTGAAGCTTTCTTT.